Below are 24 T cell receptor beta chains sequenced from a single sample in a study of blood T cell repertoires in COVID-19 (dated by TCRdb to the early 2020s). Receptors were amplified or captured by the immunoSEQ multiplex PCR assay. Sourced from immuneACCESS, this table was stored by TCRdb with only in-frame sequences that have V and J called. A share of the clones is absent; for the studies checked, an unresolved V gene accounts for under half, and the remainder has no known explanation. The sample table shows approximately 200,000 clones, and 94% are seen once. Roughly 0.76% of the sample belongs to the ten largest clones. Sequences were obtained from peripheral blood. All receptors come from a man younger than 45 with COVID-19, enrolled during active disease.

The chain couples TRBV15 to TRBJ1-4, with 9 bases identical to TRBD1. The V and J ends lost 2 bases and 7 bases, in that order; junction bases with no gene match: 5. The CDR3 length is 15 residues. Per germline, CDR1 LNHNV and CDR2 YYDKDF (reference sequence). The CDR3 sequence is CATSRPGQGFEKLFF. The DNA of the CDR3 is TGTGCCACCAGCAGACCAGGACAGGGGTTTGAAAAACTGTTTTTT.

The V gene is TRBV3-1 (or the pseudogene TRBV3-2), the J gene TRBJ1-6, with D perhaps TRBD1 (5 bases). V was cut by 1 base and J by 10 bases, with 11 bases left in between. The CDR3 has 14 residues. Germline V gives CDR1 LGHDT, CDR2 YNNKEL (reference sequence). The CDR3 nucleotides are TGTGCCAGCAGCCAAGGCGCAGGGCGGTCACCCCTCCACTTT. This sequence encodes CASSQGAGRSPLHF.

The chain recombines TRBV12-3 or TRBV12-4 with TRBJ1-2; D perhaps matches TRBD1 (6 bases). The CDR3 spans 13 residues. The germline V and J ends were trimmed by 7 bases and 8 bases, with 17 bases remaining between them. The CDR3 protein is CASKSRGEEGYTF. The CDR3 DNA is TGTGCCAGCAAGAGCAGGGGAGAAGAGGGCTACACCTTC.

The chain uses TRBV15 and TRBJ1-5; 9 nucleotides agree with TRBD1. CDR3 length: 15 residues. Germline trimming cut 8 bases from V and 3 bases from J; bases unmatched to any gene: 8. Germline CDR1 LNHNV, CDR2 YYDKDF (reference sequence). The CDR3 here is CATRRDRASNQPQHF. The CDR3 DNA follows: TGTGCCACCCGGAGGGACAGGGCCTCCAATCAGCCCCAGCATTTT. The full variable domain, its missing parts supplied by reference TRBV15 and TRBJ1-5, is DAMVIQNPRYQVTQFGKPVTLSCSQTLNHNVMYWYQQKSSQAPKLLFHYYDKDFNNEADTPDNFQSRRPNTSFCFLDIRSPGLGDTAMYLCATRRDRASNQPQHFGDGTRLSIL.

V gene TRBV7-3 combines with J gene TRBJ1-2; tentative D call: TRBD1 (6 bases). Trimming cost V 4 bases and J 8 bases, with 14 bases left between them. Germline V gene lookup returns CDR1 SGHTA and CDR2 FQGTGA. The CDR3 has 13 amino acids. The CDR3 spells CASSSQGIGGYTF. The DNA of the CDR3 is TGTGCCAGCAGCTCCCAGGGGATTGGGGGCTACACCTTC.

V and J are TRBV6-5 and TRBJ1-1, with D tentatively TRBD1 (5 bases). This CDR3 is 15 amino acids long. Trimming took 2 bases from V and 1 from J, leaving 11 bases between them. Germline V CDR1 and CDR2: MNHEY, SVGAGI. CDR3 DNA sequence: TGTGCCAGCAGTTACGCAGGGAAGGGGAACACTGAAGCTTTCTTT. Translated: CASSYAGKGNTEAFF.

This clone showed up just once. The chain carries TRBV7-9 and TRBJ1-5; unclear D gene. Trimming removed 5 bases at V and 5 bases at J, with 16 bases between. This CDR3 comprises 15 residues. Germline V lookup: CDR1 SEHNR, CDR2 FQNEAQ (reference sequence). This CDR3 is CASSPHGGEDQPQHF. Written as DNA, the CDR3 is TGTGCCAGCAGCCCGCATGGTGGGGAGGATCAGCCCCAGCATTTT.

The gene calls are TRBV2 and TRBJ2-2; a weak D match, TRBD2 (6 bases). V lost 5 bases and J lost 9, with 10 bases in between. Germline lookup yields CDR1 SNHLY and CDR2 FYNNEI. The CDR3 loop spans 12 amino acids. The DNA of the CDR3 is TGTGCCAGCAGTTCTAGCGTGCGGGAGCTGTTTTTT. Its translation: CASSSSVRELFF.

CDR3 sequence reads: CSAREPGQKETQYF. The CDR3 nucleotides read TGCAGTGCTCGTGAACCTGGACAGAAAGAGACCCAGTACTTC. V usage is TRBV20-1 and J usage is TRBJ2-5; D may be TRBD1 (6 bases). The length of the CDR3 is 14 residues. Germline V gene data show CDR1 as DFQATT and CDR2 as SNEGSKA (reference sequence). Deletions cut 5 bases from V and 3 bases from J, with 16 bases between.

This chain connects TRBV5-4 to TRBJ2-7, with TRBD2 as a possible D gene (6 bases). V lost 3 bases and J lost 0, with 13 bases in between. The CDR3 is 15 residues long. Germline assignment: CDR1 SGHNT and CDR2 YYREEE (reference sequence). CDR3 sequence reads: CASSSSGLYSYEQYF. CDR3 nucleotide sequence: TGTGCCAGCAGCTCCTCGGGACTCTACTCCTACGAGCAGTACTTC.

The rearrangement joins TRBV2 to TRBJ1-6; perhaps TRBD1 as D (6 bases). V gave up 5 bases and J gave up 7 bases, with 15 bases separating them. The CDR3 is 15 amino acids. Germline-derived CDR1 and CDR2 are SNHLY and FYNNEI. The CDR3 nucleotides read TGTGCCAGCAGTCATCCGGGGACAACCAATTCACCCCTCCACTTT. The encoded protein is CASSHPGTTNSPLHF.

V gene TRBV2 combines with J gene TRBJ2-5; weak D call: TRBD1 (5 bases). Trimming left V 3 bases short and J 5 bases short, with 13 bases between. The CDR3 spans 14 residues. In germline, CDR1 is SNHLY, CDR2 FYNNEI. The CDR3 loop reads CASSESQGHETQYF. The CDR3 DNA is TGTGCCAGCAGTGAGTCGCAGGGCCATGAGACCCAGTACTTC. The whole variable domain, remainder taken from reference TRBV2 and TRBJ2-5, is EPEVTQTPSHQVTQMGQEVILRCVPISNHLYFYWYRQILGQKVEFLVSFYNNEISEKSEIFDDQFSVERPDGSNFTLKIRSTKLEDSAMYFCASSESQGHETQYFGPGTRLLVL.

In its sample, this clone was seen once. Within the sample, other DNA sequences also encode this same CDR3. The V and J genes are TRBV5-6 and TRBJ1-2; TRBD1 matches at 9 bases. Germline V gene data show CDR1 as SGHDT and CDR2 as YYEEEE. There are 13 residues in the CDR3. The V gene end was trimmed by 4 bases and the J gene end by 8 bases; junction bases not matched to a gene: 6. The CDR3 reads CASSLDRGLGYTF. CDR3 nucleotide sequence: TGTGCCAGCAGCCTGGACAGGGGTTTAGGCTACACCTTC.

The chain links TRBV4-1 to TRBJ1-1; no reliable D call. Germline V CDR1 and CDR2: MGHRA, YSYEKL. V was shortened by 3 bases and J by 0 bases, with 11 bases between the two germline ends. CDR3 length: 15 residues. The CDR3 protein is CASSQVRDLNTEAFF. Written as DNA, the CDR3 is TGCGCCAGCAGCCAGGTCCGAGACTTGAACACTGAAGCTTTCTTT.

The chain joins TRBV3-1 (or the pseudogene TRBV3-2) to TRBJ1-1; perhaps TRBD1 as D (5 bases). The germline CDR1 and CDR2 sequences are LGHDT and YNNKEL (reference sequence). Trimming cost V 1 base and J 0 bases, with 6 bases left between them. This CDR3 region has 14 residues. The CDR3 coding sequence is TGTGCCAGCAGCCAAGGCAGGGTGAACACTGAAGCTTTCTTT. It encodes CASSQGRVNTEAFF.

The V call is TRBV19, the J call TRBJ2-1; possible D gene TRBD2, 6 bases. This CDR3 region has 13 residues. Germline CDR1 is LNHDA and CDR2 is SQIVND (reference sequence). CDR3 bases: TGTGCTACATTCGATCCGGGGGACAATGAGCAGTTCTTC. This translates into CATFDPGDNEQFF.

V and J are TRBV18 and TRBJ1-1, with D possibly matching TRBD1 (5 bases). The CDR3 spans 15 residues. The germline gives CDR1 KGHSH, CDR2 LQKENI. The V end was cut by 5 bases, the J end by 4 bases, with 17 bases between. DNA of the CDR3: TGTGCCAGCTCAACTAGCAGGGCAAAGGGCACTGAAGCTTTCTTT. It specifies CASSTSRAKGTEAFF. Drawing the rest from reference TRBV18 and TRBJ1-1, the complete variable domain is NAGVMQNPRHLVRRRGQEARLRCSPMKGHSHVYWYRQLPEEGLKFMVYLQKENIIDESGMPKERFSAEFPKEGPSILRIQQVVRGDSAAYFCASSTSRAKGTEAFFGQGTRLTVV.

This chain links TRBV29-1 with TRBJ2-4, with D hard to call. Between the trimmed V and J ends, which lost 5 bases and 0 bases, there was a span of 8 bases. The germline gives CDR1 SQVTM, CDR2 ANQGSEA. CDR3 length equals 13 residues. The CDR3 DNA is TGCAGCGTTAGAGGATTAGCCAAAAACATTCAGTACTTC. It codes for CSVRGLAKNIQYF.

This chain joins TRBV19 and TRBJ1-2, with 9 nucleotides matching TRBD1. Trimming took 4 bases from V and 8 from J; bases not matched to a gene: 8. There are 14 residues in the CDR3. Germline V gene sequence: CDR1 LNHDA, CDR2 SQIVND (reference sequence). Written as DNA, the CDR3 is TGTGCCAGTAGTACAACGGGACAGGGCAGAGGCTACACCTTC. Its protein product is CASSTTGQGRGYTF.

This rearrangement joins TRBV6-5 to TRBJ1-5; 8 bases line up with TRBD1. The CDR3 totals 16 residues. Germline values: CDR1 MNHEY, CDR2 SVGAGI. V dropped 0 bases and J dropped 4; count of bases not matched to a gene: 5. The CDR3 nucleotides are TGTGCCAGCAGTTACTCTGCAGGGGGCCTAAATCAGCCCCAGCATTTT. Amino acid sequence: CASSYSAGGLNQPQHF.

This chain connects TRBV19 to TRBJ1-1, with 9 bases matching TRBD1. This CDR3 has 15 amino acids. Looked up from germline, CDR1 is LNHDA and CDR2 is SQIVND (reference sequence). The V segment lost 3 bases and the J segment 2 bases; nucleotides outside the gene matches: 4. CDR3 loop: CASSIGQGINTEAFF. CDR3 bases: TGTGCCAGTAGTATCGGACAGGGGATAAACACTGAAGCTTTCTTT.

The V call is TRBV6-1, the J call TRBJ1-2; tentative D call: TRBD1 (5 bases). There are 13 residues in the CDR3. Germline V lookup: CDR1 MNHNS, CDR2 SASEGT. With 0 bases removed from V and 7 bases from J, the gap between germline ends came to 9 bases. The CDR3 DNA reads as TGTGCCAGCAGTGAAGCGCGCAGGGTTGGCTACACCTTC. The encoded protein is CASSEARRVGYTF.

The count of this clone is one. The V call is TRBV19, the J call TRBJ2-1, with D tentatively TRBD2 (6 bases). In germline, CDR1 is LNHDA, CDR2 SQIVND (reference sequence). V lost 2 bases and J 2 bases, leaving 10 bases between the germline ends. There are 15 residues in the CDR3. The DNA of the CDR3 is TGTGCCAGTAGTATATTGGGGGAGGCCTACAATGAGCAGTTCTTC. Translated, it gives CASSILGEAYNEQFF. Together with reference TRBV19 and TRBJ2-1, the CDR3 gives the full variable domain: DGGITQSPKYLFRKEGQNVTLSCEQNLNHDAMYWYRQDPGQGLRLIYYSQIVNDFQKGDIAEGYSVSREKKESFPLTVTSAQKNPTAFYLCASSILGEAYNEQFFGPGTRLTVL.

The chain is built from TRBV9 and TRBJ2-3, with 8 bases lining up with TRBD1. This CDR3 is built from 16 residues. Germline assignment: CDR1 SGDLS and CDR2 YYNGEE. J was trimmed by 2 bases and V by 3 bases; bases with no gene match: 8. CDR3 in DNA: TGTGCCAGCAGCGCGCGATCGGGACAGGACACAGATACGCAGTATTTT. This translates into CASSARSGQDTDTQYF.